This TCR beta chain emerged from a study of beta chain features in type 1 diabetes. Overall study findings and caveats: People with Type 1 diabetes carried modestly yet significantly shorter TCRB CDR3s in all four CD4+ subsets.

V lost 5 bases and J lost 8; bases outside the gene matches: 14. Germline CDR1 and CDR2: SEHNR and FQNEAQ (reference sequence). CDR3 length equals 16 residues. Isolated RNA was reverse transcribed in full, so expressed TCRB transcripts were sequenced. Using immunoSEQ multiplex PCR, the repertoire was profiled, and TCRdb retains in-frame clones only, with some absent. The data show 300,000 to 400,000 clones, over 8.5% seen once. This clone came up many times. What it binds is not known. Sample: central memory CD4+ T cells from blood. The clonotype was recovered from a man in his thirties or forties with type 1 diabetes. This rearrangement joins TRBV7-9 to TRBJ2-1, with 8 bases fitting TRBD1. The CDR3 DNA reads as TGTGCCAGCAGCCCGGGGGTTGGACAGGGAGAAGATGAGCAGTTCTTC. It specifies CASSPGVGQGEDEQFF.